The 4 T cell receptor beta chains given below trace back to one sample, sequenced in a study of blood T cell repertoires in COVID-19. Here immunoSEQ multiplex PCR was the method, and the copy in TCRdb shows in-frame clones only, minus some. Of about 95,000 clones listed, about 84% are singletons. The sequencing sample was made of peripheral blood. Receptors were obtained from a human donor in a cohort sampled during active COVID-19.

This clone was picked up one time. V gene TRBV20-1 combines with J gene TRBJ1-2, with D possibly TRBD1 on 5 matching bases. This CDR3 is built from 11 residues. In germline, CDR1 is DFQATT, CDR2 SNEGSKA (reference sequence). V lost 5 bases and J lost 8, with 12 bases in between. The CDR3 protein is CSAGGVWGYTF. In DNA, the CDR3 is TGCAGTGCTGGGGGGGTGTGGGGCTACACCTTC.

The chain couples TRBV6-5 to TRBJ2-1; 11 bases line up with TRBD1. Germline-derived CDR1 and CDR2 are MNHEY and SVGAGI. CDR3 length: 16 amino acids. V gave up 0 bases and J gave up 3 bases; unmatched junction bases: 1. The CDR3 loop reads CASSYSGTGGYNEQFF. In DNA form, the CDR3 reads TGTGCCAGCAGTTACTCCGGGACAGGGGGCTACAATGAGCAGTTCTTC.

The chain is built from TRBV27 and TRBJ2-5; possible D gene TRBD1, 6 bases. Germline V gene lookup returns CDR1 MNHEY and CDR2 SMNVEV (reference sequence). With 6 bases removed from V and 5 bases from J, the gap between germline ends came to 16 bases. There are 14 residues in the CDR3. The CDR3 DNA reads TGTGCCAGCAGCCGACCAGGGGTTTTGGAGACCCAGTACTTC. Residues: CASSRPGVLETQYF.

The chain employs TRBV6-1 and TRBJ1-4; tentatively, D is TRBD1 (5 bases). There are 16 residues in the CDR3. The germline V gene has CDR1 MNHNS and CDR2 SASEGT. Trimming stripped 4 bases from V and 0 bases from J, with 12 bases between. This CDR3 reads CASSATSGATNEKLFF. The CDR3 region has the DNA TGTGCCAGCAGTGCGACATCGGGGGCAACTAATGAAAAACTGTTTTTT.